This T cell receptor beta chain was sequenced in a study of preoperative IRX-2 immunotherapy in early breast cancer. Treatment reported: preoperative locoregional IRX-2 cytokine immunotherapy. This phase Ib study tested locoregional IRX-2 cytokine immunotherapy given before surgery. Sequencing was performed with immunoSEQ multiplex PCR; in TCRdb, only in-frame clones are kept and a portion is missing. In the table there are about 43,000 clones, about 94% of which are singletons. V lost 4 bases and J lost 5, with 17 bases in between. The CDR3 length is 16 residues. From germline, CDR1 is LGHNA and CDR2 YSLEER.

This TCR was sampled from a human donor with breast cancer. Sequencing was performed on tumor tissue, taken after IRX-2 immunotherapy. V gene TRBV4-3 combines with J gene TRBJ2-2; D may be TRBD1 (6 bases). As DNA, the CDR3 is TGCGCCAGCAGCCCGAAGGGGACAAGAACAACCGGGGAGCTGTTTTTT. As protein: CASSPKGTRTTGELFF.